This TCR beta chain was identified in a study of shared clonotypes between healthy human individuals. Study-wide results and limits: Researchers found naive subsets generally carried larger estimated richness than memory subsets. The study found lower generation probabilities in non-shared clonotypes than in those shared by all four donors.

Points on this clone: Its target is unknown.

The data were produced by immunoSEQ multiplex PCR, yet TCRdb's version contains in-frame clones alone and is incomplete. The data contain around 2.1 million clones, approximately 94% of them singletons. There are 16 residues in the CDR3. V was pared by 8 bases and J by 7 bases, with 26 bases between. Positively selected for CCR7, the CD45RO-negative cells used as naive CD8 cells excluded terminally differentiated effector memory CD45RA+ cells. Only Caucasian adults living in Nashville, Tennessee served as donors. V is TRBV23-1 and J is TRBJ2-5; the D gene is possibly TRBD2 (7 bases). TRBV23-1 is reported as an ORF; its role is uncertain. Material: naive CD8+ T cells from PBMCs. This receptor was identified in a man aged 18 to 29 in good health. Some clones in this sample may be carry-over from other donors' samples. The CDR3 sequence: CASCRCALQGGGTQYF. The CDR3 nucleotides are TGCGCCAGCTGTCGGTGTGCGTTACAAGGGGGGGGGACCCAGTACTTC.